The 17 T cell receptor beta chains below all came from one sample that was sequenced in a study of cytomegalovirus exposure and HLA in healthy donors. Researchers ran the PCR with 60 Vbeta and 13 Jbeta primers. TCRdb's copy holds only in-frame clones and misses some; the assay was immunoSEQ multiplex PCR. The repertoire holds about 110,000 clones, with about two thirds as singletons. The sample was PBMCs. These TCRs come from a female donor in good health and CMV-seronegative.

This chain connects TRBV11-2 to TRBJ2-1; TRBD1 matches at 11 bases. This CDR3 has 16 residues. The V and J ends lost 2 bases and 4 bases, in that order; junction bases with no gene match: 4. Germline CDR1 and CDR2: SGHAT and FQNNGV. CDR3 amino acids: CASSLNRDRGYNEQFF. CDR3 DNA sequence: TGTGCCAGCAGCTTAAACCGGGACAGGGGGTACAATGAGCAGTTCTTC. Using reference TRBV11-2 and TRBJ2-1 for the parts outside the CDR3, the full variable domain is EAGVAQSPRYKIIEKRQSVAFWCNPISGHATLYWYQQILGQGPKLLIQFQNNGVVDDSQLPKDRFSAERLKGVDSTLKIQPAKLEDSAVYLCASSLNRDRGYNEQFFGPGTRLTVL.

The chain has TRBV7-2 and TRBJ1-1, with D possibly matching TRBD1 (5 bases). In germline, CDR1 is SGHTA, CDR2 FQGNSA. The V end was cut by 3 bases, the J end by 7 bases, with 12 bases between. This CDR3 is 13 amino acids long. This CDR3 reads CASSLQTRDEAFF. The CDR3 nucleotides are TGTGCCAGCAGCTTGCAAACCAGGGATGAAGCTTTCTTT. The full variable domain, its missing parts supplied by reference TRBV7-2 and TRBJ1-1, is GAGVSQSPSNKVTEKGKDVELRCDPISGHTALYWYRQSLGQGLEFLIYFQGNSAPDKSGLPSDRFSAERTGGSVSTLTIQRTQQEDSAVYLCASSLQTRDEAFFGQGTRLTVV.

The V and J genes are TRBV11-2 and TRBJ1-1, with D uncertain. Germline CDR1 reads SGHAT; CDR2 reads FQNNGV. There are 13 residues in the CDR3. V lost 4 bases, J lost 0 bases, and 6 bases lay in between. The CDR3 is CASSSLLNTEAFF. The DNA for the CDR3 is TGTGCCAGCAGCTCCCTGTTGAACACTGAAGCTTTCTTT.

The chain recombines TRBV6-5 with TRBJ1-2, with a tentative D call TRBD1 (5 bases). Trimming took 7 bases from V and 6 from J, leaving 15 bases between them. The CDR3 runs 13 residues. Germline V CDR1 and CDR2: MNHEY, SVGAGI. The CDR3 region has the DNA TGTGCCAGCACCTCGGGACTACAGGATGGCTACACCTTC. Protein sequence: CASTSGLQDGYTF.

V and J are TRBV2 and TRBJ1-2; D unresolved. Germline V lookup: CDR1 SNHLY, CDR2 FYNNEI. Trimming shortened V by 4 bases and J by 8 bases, and 11 bases separated the two germline ends. The CDR3 loop spans 12 amino acids. The CDR3 DNA reads TGTGCCAGCAGTGTCGACTCCGGCGGCTACACCTTC. This encodes CASSVDSGGYTF. The full variable domain, with the rest looked up from reference TRBV2 and TRBJ1-2, is EPEVTQTPSHQVTQMGQEVILRCVPISNHLYFYWYRQILGQKVEFLVSFYNNEISEKSEIFDDQFSVERPDGSNFTLKIRSTKLEDSAMYFCASSVDSGGYTFGSGTRLTVV.

The CDR3 region is CASSSGLAGVSETQYF. In DNA form, the CDR3 reads TGTGCCAGCAGCTCGGGACTAGCGGGAGTCTCGGAGACCCAGTACTTC. This chain links TRBV11-2 with TRBJ2-5; 14 nucleotides align to TRBD2. CDR3 length: 16 amino acids. Trimming took 4 bases from V and 5 from J; bases not matched to a gene: 6. Germline V gives CDR1 SGHAT, CDR2 FQNNGV.

The genes are TRBV2 and TRBJ2-7, with 9 bases fitting TRBD1. The CDR3 is 14 residues long. CDR1 SNHLY and CDR2 FYNNEI come from the germline V gene. The V segment lost 6 bases and the J segment 2 bases; nucleotides outside the gene matches: 5. DNA for the CDR3: TGTGCCAGCAGATTGGGACAGGGTCCCTACGAGCAGTACTTC. This codes for CASRLGQGPYEQYF. Together with reference TRBV2 and TRBJ2-7, the CDR3 gives the full variable domain: EPEVTQTPSHQVTQMGQEVILRCVPISNHLYFYWYRQILGQKVEFLVSFYNNEISEKSEIFDDQFSVERPDGSNFTLKIRSTKLEDSAMYFCASRLGQGPYEQYFGPGTRLTVT.

This chain joins TRBV30 and TRBJ1-1; no reliable D call. The ends were cut back, 6 bases at V and 4 bases at J, with 9 bases in the middle. CDR1 is GTSNPN, CDR2 SVGIG, per germline (reference sequence). The CDR3 length is 11 residues. The CDR3 nucleotides are TGTGCCTGTGTTATGGCCACTGAAGCTTTCTTT. It specifies CACVMATEAFF.

The rearrangement links TRBV5-1 to TRBJ2-3; 11 bases are a match to TRBD2. The trim removed 4 bases at V and 0 bases at J, leaving 4 bases unmatched. The CDR3 has 16 residues. The germline V gene encodes CDR1 SGHRS and CDR2 YFSETQ. CDR3 in amino acids: CASSRTSGLSTDTQYF. The CDR3 coding sequence is TGCGCCAGCAGCCGGACTAGCGGGCTAAGCACAGATACGCAGTATTTT.

The chain is built from TRBV6-4 and TRBJ2-1; a weak D match, TRBD2 (7 bases). This CDR3 has 15 amino acids. V was clipped by 2 bases and J by 5 bases, with 13 bases between them. The germline V gene has CDR1 MRHNA and CDR2 SNTAGT. The CDR3 sequence: CASSDGRGGDNEQFF. CDR3 DNA sequence: TGTGCCAGCAGTGACGGCAGGGGAGGGGACAATGAGCAGTTCTTC.

In this sample, this clone turned up once. V usage is TRBV6-6 and J usage is TRBJ2-7; TRBD1 aligns across 8 bases. The J segment lost 0 bases and the V segment lost 10 bases, leaving 5 bases of the junction unmatched. The CDR3 contains 13 residues. CDR1 is MNHNY, CDR2 SVGAGI, per germline (reference sequence). CDR3 in DNA: TGTGCCACCAAAGACAGGGGCTCCTACGAGCAGTACTTC. This translates into CATKDRGSYEQYF.

There are a few counts of this clone. The chain joins TRBV5-5 to TRBJ2-5; 7 positions agree with TRBD2. J gave up 1 base and V 3 bases, and 12 bases lay outside the gene matches. Per germline, CDR1 SGHKS and CDR2 YYEKEE (reference sequence). This CDR3 comprises 17 residues. The CDR3 region has the DNA TGTGCCAGCAGCTCGAACGGTCGGGGGAGGGGCCAAGAGACCCAGTACTTC. Protein product: CASSSNGRGRGQETQYF.

The chain recombines TRBV11-1 with TRBJ2-1; 11 nucleotides match TRBD1. Germline assignment: CDR1 SGHAT and CDR2 FQDESV (reference sequence). The ends lost 5 bases at V and 7 bases at J; junction bases unmatched: 10. The CDR3 is 16 residues long. The DNA for the CDR3 is TGTGCCAGCAGCACAACCGGGACAGGGGGTTGGAATGAGCAGTTCTTC. This gives the protein CASSTTGTGGWNEQFF.

A few counts support this clone. This sequence joins TRBV5-1 and TRBJ2-5, with TRBD2 as a possible D gene (5 bases). There are 15 residues in the CDR3. Germline CDR1 and CDR2: SGHRS and YFSETQ. Deletions cut 6 bases from V and 1 base from J, with 16 bases between. CDR3 region: CASNAAGGPQETQYF. The CDR3 nucleotides are TGCGCCAGCAATGCGGCGGGTGGCCCCCAAGAGACCCAGTACTTC.

This clone was seen once. This chain joins TRBV29-1 and TRBJ1-1; D gene ambiguous. The CDR3 runs to 13 residues. Trimming pared 5 bases from V and 5 bases from J, leaving 15 bases between. Germline CDR1 reads SQVTM; CDR2 reads ANQGSEA. In DNA, the CDR3 is TGCAGCGTTCCTGTATACGCGGGGACTGAAGCTTTCTTT. Protein: CSVPVYAGTEAFF.

A single count supports this clone. The CDR3 DNA reads as TGTGCCAGCAGCACACGGGGGGGCATGACGAATGAGCAGTTCTTC. This gives the protein CASSTRGGMTNEQFF. The V and J genes are TRBV9 and TRBJ2-1; TRBD2 aligns across 8 bases. The V gene's germline CDR1 is SGDLS and CDR2 YYNGEE. V gave up 4 bases and J gave up 7 bases; unmatched junction bases: 10. The CDR3 extends over 15 amino acids.

The genes are TRBV2 and TRBJ1-1; TRBD1 matches 8 bases. From germline, CDR1 is SNHLY and CDR2 FYNNEI. CDR3 length: 15 amino acids. J lost 1 base, V lost 5 bases, and 6 bases had no gene match. The CDR3 here is CASSTSQGANTEAFF. CDR3 DNA: TGTGCCAGCAGTACTTCCCAGGGGGCGAACACTGAAGCTTTCTTT.